The rows below give T cell receptor beta chains drawn from one sample of a study of T cells after yellow fever vaccination. TCRdb fed the 5' RACE reads into MiXCR, producing one record per CDR3 protein. The repertoire includes under 350,000 distinct CDR3 sequences, over 4% of them detected once, and around 25% sits in the top ten. The sample here was PBMCs, taken 5 days after the yellow fever booster vaccination. These receptors all come from a man between 18 and 35 years old who received the YFV17D yellow fever vaccine. The CDR3 runs from the conserved cysteine through the conserved F or W. The D gene is left open where the match is weak. Some rows mark clone size as missing; the rest say once, few, many or name a class of expanded clone.

j_call clone_size d_call v_call cdr3_aa cdr3_nt
TRBJ2-3 many - TRBV18 CASSPDQALQTEDTDTQYF TGTGCCAGCTCCCCAGATCAGGCCCTTCAGACCGAAGACACAGATACGCAGTATTTT
TRBJ2-3 - TRBD2 TRBV4-2 CASSQGSGDPDTQYF TGTGCCAGCAGCCAAGGTAGCGGGGACCCAGATACGCAGTATTTT
TRBJ1-1 few - TRBV5-6 CASSLGAAGGSAFF TGTGCCAGCAGCTTGGGGGCTGCGGGGGGATCAGCTTTCTTT
TRBJ2-3 - - TRBV4-3 CASSQGVAVSTDTQYF TGCGCCAGCAGCCAAGGGGTAGCGGTTAGCACAGATACGCAGTATTTT
TRBJ1-6 - - TRBV6-6 CASSYTFRDRAHF TGTGCCAGCAGTTACACCTTCCGGGACCGGGCTCACTTT
TRBJ2-1 few - TRBV2 CASSEIFGSFFNEQFF TGTGCCAGCAGTGAAATCTTTGGCAGTTTCTTCAATGAGCAGTTCTTC
TRBJ1-5 many - TRBV5-1 CASSLAGQPNQPQHF TGCGCCAGCAGCTTGGCCGGACAGCCCAATCAGCCCCAGCATTTT
TRBJ2-5 many - TRBV21-1 CASSKRSFGPWYQETQYF TGTGCCAGCAGCAAAAGAAGCTTCGGACCCTGGTACCAAGAGACCCAGTACTTC
TRBJ2-2 - - TRBV10-3 CAIGQGNTGELFF TGTGCCATCGGGCAGGGCAACACCGGGGAGCTGTTTTTT
TRBJ2-1 many - TRBV5-6 CASSFFRTANNEQFF TGTGCCAGCAGCTTTTTTAGGACAGCTAACAATGAGCAGTTCTTC
TRBJ1-6 - - TRBV6-5 CASSYVSGPLHF TGTGCCAGCAGTTACGTATCGGGTCCCCTCCACTTT
TRBJ1-1 many - TRBV5-8 CASSLDRRNTEAFF TGTGCCAGCAGCTTGGACAGACGGAACACTGAAGCTTTCTTT
TRBJ1-2 - - TRBV5-1 CASSLVSDGYGYTF TGCGCCAGCAGCTTGGTGTCAGATGGGTATGGCTACACCTTC
TRBJ2-1 - TRBD2 TRBV5-6 CASRYGTSGGSYNEQFF TGTGCCAGCAGATATGGGACTAGCGGAGGGTCCTACAATGAGCAGTTCTTC
TRBJ2-1 - - TRBV7-8 CASSHRDGGYNEQFF TGTGCCAGCAGCCACAGGGATGGTGGCTACAATGAGCAGTTCTTC
TRBJ2-5 many - TRBV27 CASSSFTSSTGTQYF TGTGCCAGCAGTTCATTTACTAGCTCTACGGGGACCCAGTACTTC
TRBJ1-2 many - TRBV28 CASSLEQGPDPYGYTF TGTGCCAGCAGTCTGGAGCAGGGGCCGGACCCCTATGGCTACACCTTC
TRBJ2-3 few TRBD2 TRBV27 CASGLAGVFRDTQYF TGTGCCAGCGGACTAGCGGGGGTATTCAGAGATACGCAGTATTTT
TRBJ2-1 - TRBD1 TRBV5-4 CASSRVAGQGSNEQFF TGTGCCAGCAGTCGGGTTGCGGGACAGGGTAGCAATGAGCAGTTCTTC
TRBJ2-1 many - TRBV5-1 CASSLAPADSYNEQFF TGCGCCAGCAGCTTGGCCCCGGCCGACTCCTACAATGAGCAGTTCTTC
TRBJ1-6 few - TRBV5-1 CASSPRPNSPLHF TGCGCCAGCAGCCCGCGCCCGAATTCACCCCTCCACTTT
TRBJ1-1 many - TRBV3-2 CASSHTYSGAEAFF TGTGCCAGCAGCCATACATACTCGGGGGCTGAAGCTTTCTTT
TRBJ2-3 - - TRBV6-5 CASRPKAPGTDTQYF TGTGCCAGCAGGCCAAAGGCTCCTGGGACAGATACGCAGTATTTT
TRBJ2-5 once - TRBV12-3/TRBV12-4 CASSFKETQYF TGTGCCAGCAGTTTCAAGGAGACCCAGTACTTC
TRBJ1-6 - - TRBV12-3/TRBV12-4 CASSFRFGQNNSPLHF TGTGCCAGCAGTTTTAGGTTTGGCCAAAATAATTCACCCCTCCACTTT
TRBJ1-5 few TRBD1 TRBV27 CASSLIPTGGGNQPQHF TGTGCCAGCAGTCTCATCCCGACAGGGGGGGGCAATCAGCCCCAGCATTTT
TRBJ2-7 few TRBD1 TRBV7-6 CASSWGGGQGSYEQYF TGTGCCAGCAGCTGGGGGGGGGGACAGGGTTCCTACGAGCAGTACTTC
TRBJ1-1 - - TRBV10-3 CAISESRMNTEAFF TGTGCCATCAGTGAGTCCCGCATGAACACTGAAGCTTTCTTT